The sequence of this T cell receptor beta chain was determined in a study of T cell repertoires in cytomegalovirus infection. Looking at the study overall: Selected CMV epitopes included recently identified HLA-C-restricted ones as well as well-studied HLA-B-restricted ones. The public TCR beta signatures pointed to both CMV infection and matching HLA type. Points from the study as a whole: Summed frequency of shared TCR beta families picked out CMV carriers who also had the relevant HLA. Ex vivo responses were dominated by HLA-C-restricted CMV-specific TCR beta clonotypes.

The V gene's germline CDR1 is SGHVS and CDR2 FNYEAQ. This CDR3 is built from 18 residues. From the reads, TCRdb called clonotypes with MiXCR, one entry per CDR3 protein. The sample includes about 830,000 distinct CDR3 sequences, approximately 29% of them seen just once. About this clonotype itself: Its antigen is undetermined. Its ends do not fully match the called genes, so a read error is possible.

The origin of this receptor is a human donor in good health (CMV status not recorded). Some clones in this sample may be carry-over from other donors' samples. The source material was cultured CD8+ T cells from PBMCs, sampled from culture after CMV antigen stimulation. The chain combines TRBV7-6 with TRBJ2-3; 13 bases are a match to TRBD2. The CDR3: CASSPTSGGTTSTDTQYF. CDR3 nucleotides: TGTGCTAGCAGCCCGACTAGCGGGGGGACTACTAGCACAGATACGCAGTATTTT.